What follows describes a single T cell receptor beta chain. The specificity of this receptor is unknown. Base quality data are lacking; no much larger clone is found one base away. Using the deep immunoSEQ assay, multiplex PCR amplified TCR CDR3 regions from genomic DNA. Genomic DNA extracted from each cell subset was distributed evenly over all wells of several immunoSEQ 96-well plates, and each plate served as one replicate. For sorted subsets, roughly 0.2 ug genomic DNA, equal to 25,000 to 35,000 T cell genomes, was loaded into each replicate PCR. The purified libraries were quantified using a Qubit 3.0 fluorometer, sized with a Bioanalyzer 2100, and then quantified again using the KAPA Library Quantification kit. A separate single-read 150-cycle Illumina NextSeq 550 flow cell was used to sequence each immunoSEQ 96-well plate. The authors' analysis ran thus. Because the immunoSEQ output held only junctional sequences and lacked quality scores, the filtering could not match the filtering applied to full-length reads. To assign V/J genes and CDR3, sequences were annotated using PyIR, a Python wrapper for IgBLAST v1.9, with IMGT germline references. Reads with weak V/J assignments (E-value above 1e-6), missing CDR3, stop codons, out-of-frame junctions, or ambiguous translated residues were removed. A V3J clonotype was defined by an identical inferred V gene, J gene, and CDR3 amino acid sequence. Percentage overlap between repertoires was calculated by dividing the number of shared unique clonotypes by the size of the smaller repertoire. Richness of each repertoire was evaluated using RTK rarefaction, the Chao1 estimator, and Recon v2.1 estimates of unobserved clonotypes. For all TCRbeta clonotypes obtained by the gDNA method from several donors, generation probabilities were computed with OLGA. What TCRdb holds here is the immuneACCESS table cut down to in-frame rearrangements. Part of the clones is not present; checked against another copy, under half of the missing clones reflect an unresolved V gene, and the others are unexplained. The V and J calls and clone size come from that table; D and trimming were worked out from the DNA. The sample records about 2.3 million clones, 85% to 95% of which are singletons. About 0.37% of the sample is in the top ten clones.

This sample was included in a study of shared clonotypes between healthy human individuals (dated by TCRdb to 2018 to 2021). At the level of the whole study: The cohort included a few men and a couple of women between 18 and 49 years of age. Libraries were prepared and TCR repertoires were sequenced by different laboratories using diverse techniques, in order to increase sequencing depth and limit assay-specific biases. For each donor, CD4 naive and CD4 memory were each given three plates, CD8 naive was given two plates, and CD8 memory was given one plate. The study deeply sequenced blood TCR repertoires of 5 or 6 healthy adults to estimate repertoire size and the extent of clonotype sharing between individuals. Each donor's leukapheresis produced roughly between roughly 0.85 and 9.5 billion PBMCs. The paper's findings and limits, for the study overall: Based on pairwise subsampling, the degree of clonotype sharing among donors was expected to be affected by sequencing depth. Rarefaction of sorted-subset datasets indicated incomplete sequencing despite the large sequencing depth. Estimated clonotype richness was generally larger for naive than for memory subsets. Sampling was limited to blood, and TCR repertoires in tissue likely differ from TCR repertoires in blood. Higher generation probabilities were observed for clonotypes shared by all four sorted-subset donors than for non-shared clonotypes. The small number of donors limited the genetic and exposure-history diversity represented. Roughly 5.2% of naive CD4, around 3.5% of naive CD8, approximately 2.2% of memory CD4, and 0.35% to 0.5% of memory CD8 clonotypes were shared across several donors.

Healthy HIV-negative adults with no recently reported acute infections or vaccinations were included as donors. All donors were Caucasian adults living in Nashville, Tennessee, USA. Magnetic negative selection was used to enrich CD4+ T cells, after which naive cells were positively selected on CD45RA and the negative fraction became the memory subset. Blood was collected by leukapheresis, and PBMCs were isolated by Ficoll-Histopaque density gradient centrifugation and then cryopreserved in liquid nitrogen vapor phase. Analytical flow cytometry was used to check the purity and quantity of every magnetically sorted T cell population. From each sorted fraction, genomic DNA was isolated and quantified by UV absorbance on a Nanodrop 2000c. The specimen sequenced was naive CD4+ T cells from PBMCs. The meaning of the sample's cell subset or site label: CD45RA+ positively selected. The receptor comes from a man in his late teens or twenties in good health. Some clones in this sample may be carry-over from other donors' samples.

The DNA sequence is given as TGTGCCAGCAGTGAAGCGGAGGTATACTATGGCTACACCTTC. The resulting protein is CASSEAEVYYGYTF. This chain is built from TRBV6-1 and TRBJ1-2; the D gene cannot be named for sure. From cysteine to phenylalanine, the CDR3 is 14 amino acids long. Only the CDR3 DNA stays, 42 bases, in frame from base 1. Trimming costs V 0 bases and J 3 bases, and their ends lie 8 bases apart. The germline V gene yields MNHNS for CDR1 and SASEGT for CDR2.